The 25 T cell receptor beta chains presented below share a single source sample, sequenced in a study of graft-versus-host responses after intestinal transplantation. Measured with immunoSEQ multiplex PCR; TCRdb has only the in-frame clones, and not every one. The profile shows 74,000 or so clones, around 92% of them singletons. The sequencing used PBMCs, collected 98 days after intestinal transplantation. These receptors were collected from a human patient who received an intestinal transplant, so some T cells may come from the graft donor.

J is TRBJ2-7 and V is TRBV15; possibly TRBD1 or TRBD2 for D (5 bases each). Trimming left V 0 bases short and J 4 bases short, with 19 bases between. CDR3 length equals 17 residues. Germline assignment: CDR1 LNHNV and CDR2 YYDKDF (reference sequence). The CDR3 DNA follows: TGTGCCACCAGCAGAGATGGGGCATCAGCGAGGGGTTACGAGCAGTACTTC. Residues: CATSRDGASARGYEQYF.

This chain links TRBV19 with TRBJ2-7; TRBD1 is a possible D gene (5 bases). The CDR3 is made up of 12 amino acids. Trimming left V 6 bases short and J 8 bases short, with 14 bases between. Germline V gene data show CDR1 as LNHDA and CDR2 as SQIVND (reference sequence). The CDR3 nucleotides read TGTGCCAGTAGCCCATCCCAGGGTAAGCAGTACTTC. The encoded protein is CASSPSQGKQYF.

The chain links TRBV29-1 to TRBJ2-4; 10 nucleotides line up with TRBD1. The junction had 7 bases not matched to a gene; V was cut back by 6 bases and J by 5 bases. The CDR3 totals 14 residues. Per the germline V gene, CDR1 is SQVTM and CDR2 is ANQGSEA. The CDR3 is CSVKTGGTQNIQYF. The CDR3, as DNA: TGCAGCGTCAAGACAGGGGGCACCCAAAACATTCAGTACTTC.

This chain joins TRBV19 and TRBJ2-2, with 9 bases matching TRBD1. The CDR3 spans 15 residues. The V segment lost 5 bases and the J segment 0 bases; nucleotides outside the gene matches: 1. CDR1 is LNHDA, CDR2 SQIVND, per germline (reference sequence). The CDR3 sequence: CASSRTGANTGELFF. The DNA for the CDR3 is TGTGCCAGTAGTCGGACAGGGGCGAACACCGGGGAGCTGTTTTTT.

The chain is built from TRBV2 and TRBJ2-3; D may be TRBD2 (6 bases). V lost 6 bases and J lost 8, with 30 bases in between. The CDR3 sequence is 18 residues long. Germline V lookup: CDR1 SNHLY, CDR2 FYNNEI. CDR3 amino acids: CASSPPAGLTSLPLTQYF. As DNA, the CDR3 is TGTGCCAGCAGCCCCCCCGCGGGGCTGACTAGTTTGCCCCTTACGCAGTATTTT.

The rearrangement joins TRBV7-8 to TRBJ2-7; TRBD1 matches at 8 bases. This CDR3 is built from 16 residues. Germline CDR1 SGHVS, CDR2 FQNEAQ. The V and J ends lost 2 bases and 0 bases, in that order; junction bases with no gene match: 6. The CDR3 DNA reads TGTGCCAGCAGCTTACCCCCACAGGGGGGCTCCTACGAGCAGTACTTC. Translation: CASSLPPQGGSYEQYF. Together with reference TRBV7-8 and TRBJ2-7, the CDR3 gives the full variable domain: GAGVSQSPRYKVAKRGQDVALRCDPISGHVSLFWYQQALGQGPEFLTYFQNEAQLDKSGLPSDRFFAERPEGSVSTLKIQRTQQEDSAVYLCASSLPPQGGSYEQYFGPGTRLTVT.

The DNA of the CDR3 is TGTGCCAGCAGCACCGGACTAGCGGGTAAGAAGCAGTACTTC. Translation gives CASSTGLAGKKQYF. The rearrangement links TRBV5-4 to TRBJ2-7, with TRBD2 identical over 11 bases. The CDR3 is 14 residues long. From germline, CDR1 is SGHNT and CDR2 YYREEE (reference sequence). V lost 4 bases, J lost 8 bases, and 8 bases stayed unmatched.

V usage is TRBV27 and J usage is TRBJ2-1; 8 bases match TRBD2. This CDR3 is 14 amino acids long. From germline, CDR1 is MNHEY and CDR2 SMNVEV (reference sequence). Unmatched junction bases numbered 10, after V lost 7 bases and J lost 8 bases. CDR3 residues: CASTPRTSLDEQFF. The CDR3 DNA sequence: TGTGCCAGCACCCCCAGGACTAGCTTAGATGAGCAGTTCTTC.

This clone was picked up a small number of times. The chain recombines TRBV6-1 with TRBJ1-6, with unresolved D. The V gene lost 1 base and the J gene lost 10 bases, with 14 bases spanning the gap. The CDR3 runs to 15 residues. The germline V gene encodes CDR1 MNHNS and CDR2 SASEGT. CDR3 sequence (DNA): TGTGCCAGCAGTGAAGGGGGAGGGAGGGAATCACCCCTCCACTTT. Protein sequence: CASSEGGGRESPLHF.

The chain employs TRBV27 and TRBJ2-1; 8 positions match TRBD2. Germline CDR1 and CDR2: MNHEY and SMNVEV (reference sequence). The CDR3 is made up of 16 amino acids. With V trimmed by 5 bases and J by 4 bases, 10 bases remained unmatched. CDR3: CASSGSGSGGYNEQFF. Here the CDR3 DNA reads TGTGCCAGCAGTGGCAGCGGGAGTGGAGGTTACAATGAGCAGTTCTTC.

The J gene is TRBJ2-4, the V gene TRBV7-9; D unresolved. Germline V gives CDR1 SEHNR, CDR2 FQNEAQ (reference sequence). The length of the CDR3 is 16 residues. V shed 0 bases and J shed 1 base, with 10 bases lying between them. CDR3 protein: CASSLAKEEAKNIQYF. CDR3 nucleotides: TGTGCCAGCAGCTTAGCGAAAGAGGAGGCCAAAAACATTCAGTACTTC.

The gene calls are TRBV2 and TRBJ2-5, with a weak D call TRBD1 (6 bases). Germline CDR1 and CDR2: SNHLY and FYNNEI. V lost 7 bases, J lost 1 base, and 13 bases lay in between. This CDR3 is 14 amino acids long. The CDR3 spells CASKGVRPQETQYF. The DNA of the CDR3 is TGTGCCAGCAAGGGGGTACGTCCCCAAGAGACCCAGTACTTC.

This chain uses TRBV7-4 with TRBJ2-7; no definite D call. The CDR3 consists of 10 residues. Trimming pared 7 bases from V and 6 bases from J, leaving 7 bases between. CDR1 is SGHVT and CDR2 is SQSDAQ in the germline V gene. The CDR3 loop is CASNYGEQYF. CDR3 nucleotides: TGTGCCAGCAATTACGGCGAGCAGTACTTC.

The rearrangement joins TRBV7-2 to TRBJ1-4; D gene ambiguous. Trimming removed 1 base at V and 3 bases at J, with 9 bases between. This CDR3 has 15 amino acids. The germline V gene has CDR1 SGHTA and CDR2 FQGNSA. The DNA of the CDR3 is TGTGCCAGCAGCTTAGTTTATGGGGCTAATGAAAAACTGTTTTTT. It is translated as CASSLVYGANEKLFF.

The chain links TRBV13 to TRBJ1-1, with D hard to call. This CDR3 has 15 residues. V was cut by 1 base and J by 0 bases, with 9 bases left in between. Germline V gene lookup returns CDR1 PRHDT and CDR2 FYEKMQ (reference sequence). The CDR3 DNA follows: TGTGCCAGCAGCTTAGCTGAGACTATGAACACTGAAGCTTTCTTT. Its translation is CASSLAETMNTEAFF.

With regard to this clone: One end of the junction is discordant with germline, which a read error may explain. The chain uses TRBV6-5 and TRBJ1-4; perhaps TRBD1 as D (5 bases). The germline CDR1 and CDR2 sequences are MNHEY and SVGAGI. The CDR3 is 15 amino acids. CDR3 protein: CASTDEGRPKEKLFF. CDR3 bases: TGTGCCAGCACGGATGAGGGACGGCCTAAAGAAAAACTGTTTTTT.

This sequence joins TRBV18 and TRBJ1-2, with 10 bases identical to TRBD1. Trimming at V came to 4 bases and at J to 6 bases, leaving 5 bases not matched to a gene. The CDR3 covers 14 residues. Germline values: CDR1 KGHSH, CDR2 LQKENI. The CDR3 region has the DNA TGTGCCAGCTCACAATCCGGGACAGGGGATGGCTACACCTTC. Protein sequence: CASSQSGTGDGYTF. Full variable domain (missing parts from reference TRBV18 and TRBJ1-2): NAGVMQNPRHLVRRRGQEARLRCSPMKGHSHVYWYRQLPEEGLKFMVYLQKENIIDESGMPKERFSAEFPKEGPSILRIQQVVRGDSAAYFCASSQSGTGDGYTFGSGTRLTVV.

The chain links TRBV6-1 to TRBJ1-6; 7 bases map to TRBD1. Germline loops: CDR1 MNHNS, CDR2 SASEGT. Germline trimming cut 6 bases from V and 8 bases from J; bases unmatched to any gene: 10. The CDR3 loop spans 15 amino acids. CDR3: CASRLRQGTYSPLHF. For the CDR3, the DNA is TGTGCCAGCAGATTAAGACAGGGTACCTATTCACCCCTCCACTTT.

The V gene is TRBV5-1, the J gene TRBJ2-5; D call uncertain. CDR3 length: 11 residues. Germline CDR1 reads SGHRS; CDR2 reads YFSETQ. Trimming shortened V by 4 bases and J by 3 bases, and 4 bases separated the two germline ends. DNA for the CDR3: TGCGCCAGCAGCATGGAAGAGACCCAGTACTTC. Protein: CASSMEETQYF.

This clone was found once. The rearrangement links TRBV25-1 to TRBJ2-7; D could derive from TRBD1 or TRBD2 (6 bases each). V lost 2 bases and J 1 base, leaving 12 bases between the germline ends. Germline V gene data show CDR1 as MGHDK and CDR2 as SYGVNS. The CDR3 covers 15 residues. The CDR3 reads CASSEITGRSYEQYF. The CDR3 DNA reads as TGTGCCAGCAGTGAAATCACAGGGAGGTCCTACGAGCAGTACTTC.

The chain couples TRBV5-1 to TRBJ2-1, with TRBD2 matching over 8 bases. Germline CDR1 and CDR2: SGHRS and YFSETQ. The ends lost 2 bases at V and 8 bases at J; junction bases unmatched: 9. This CDR3 contains 15 residues. CDR3 sequence: CASSLAGDRTDEQFF. Written as DNA, the CDR3 is TGCGCCAGCAGCTTAGCGGGAGATAGGACGGATGAGCAGTTCTTC. Drawing the rest from reference TRBV5-1 and TRBJ2-1, the complete variable domain is KAGVTQTPRYLIKTRGQQVTLSCSPISGHRSVSWYQQTPGQGLQFLFEYFSETQRNKGNFPGRFSGRQFSNSRSEMNVSTLELGDSALYLCASSLAGDRTDEQFFGPGTRLTVL.

CDR3 in amino acids: CASSLVRGTTNEKLFF. In DNA form, the CDR3 reads TGTGCCAGCAGTTTGGTGAGGGGTACAACTAATGAAAAACTGTTTTTT. This chain uses TRBV27 with TRBJ1-4; perhaps TRBD1 as D (5 bases). V gave up 3 bases and J gave up 0 bases, with 11 bases separating them. Germline V lookup: CDR1 MNHEY, CDR2 SMNVEV (reference sequence). The CDR3 is made up of 16 amino acids.

The V call is TRBV10-1, the J call TRBJ2-3; D is unresolved. This CDR3 is 15 amino acids long. Looked up from germline, CDR1 is WNHNN and CDR2 is SYGVQD (reference sequence). Trimming shortened V by 0 bases and J by 1 base, and 8 bases separated the two germline ends. Here the CDR3 reads CASSESGYGTDTQYF. CDR3 sequence (DNA): TGCGCCAGCAGTGAGTCGGGGTACGGCACAGATACGCAGTATTTT.

The CDR3 is CASSGHATSTDTQYF. Written as DNA, the CDR3 is TGTGCCAGCAGTGGACATGCTACTAGCACAGATACGCAGTATTTT. This chain links TRBV6-1 with TRBJ2-3; D uncertain. The CDR3 spans 15 residues. Deletions cut 4 bases from V and 0 bases from J, with 11 bases between. Per the germline V gene, CDR1 is MNHNS and CDR2 is SASEGT.

The rearrangement uses TRBV4-1 and TRBJ2-7; 11 positions agree with TRBD2. Germline CDR1 and CDR2: MGHRA and YSYEKL. V lost 3 bases, J lost 5 bases, and 9 bases stayed unmatched. The CDR3 length is 16 residues. The CDR3 sequence: CASSQGRLAGSHEQYF. The CDR3 nucleotides are TGCGCCAGCAGCCAGGGCCGACTAGCGGGGTCCCACGAGCAGTACTTC.